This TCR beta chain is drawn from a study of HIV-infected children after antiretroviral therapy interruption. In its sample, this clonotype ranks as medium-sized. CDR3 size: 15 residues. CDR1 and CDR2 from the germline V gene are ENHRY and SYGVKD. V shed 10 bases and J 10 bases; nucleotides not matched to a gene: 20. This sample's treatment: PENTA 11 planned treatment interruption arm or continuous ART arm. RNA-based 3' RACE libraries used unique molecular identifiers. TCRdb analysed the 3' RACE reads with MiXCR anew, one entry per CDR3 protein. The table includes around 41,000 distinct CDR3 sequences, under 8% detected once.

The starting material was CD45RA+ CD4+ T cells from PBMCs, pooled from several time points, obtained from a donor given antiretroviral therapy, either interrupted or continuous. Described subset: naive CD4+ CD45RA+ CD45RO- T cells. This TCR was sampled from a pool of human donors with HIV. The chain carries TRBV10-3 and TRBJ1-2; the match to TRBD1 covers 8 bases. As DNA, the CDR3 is TGTGCCAGCGGTGATGCGAGGACAGGGCACTCCGACTACACCTTC. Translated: CASGDARTGHSDYTF.